The 31 T cell receptor beta chains below were found in one sample sequenced in a study of blood T cell repertoires in COVID-19. The assay was immunoSEQ multiplex PCR, and TCRdb's table has in-frame clones only and misses some. This sample has over 30,000 clones; around 88% occur once, and the top ten carry approximately 6.5%. Sequenced input: peripheral blood. Receptor source: a human donor in a cohort sampled during active COVID-19.

This clone occurred once. The genes are TRBV1 and TRBJ2-2; whether TRBD2, the table's D call, matches the DNA was not checked. TRBV1 is deemed a pseudogene. The CDR3 spans 16 residues. CDR3 protein: CTSSQSSGGGSGELFF. The CDR3 DNA reads as TGCACCAGCAGCCAGTCTAGCGGGGGAGGTAGTGGGGAGCTGTTTTTT.

This clone has more than one count but fewer than ten. The V gene is TRBV4-2, the J gene TRBJ2-3; no clear D gene. The V gene's germline CDR1 is LGHNA and CDR2 YNFKEQ. The CDR3 has 15 amino acids. Trimming cost V 4 bases and J 0 bases, with 11 bases left between them. The CDR3 DNA reads TGTGCCAGCAGCCCGACTTTCCCTAGCACAGATACGCAGTATTTT. This encodes CASSPTFPSTDTQYF.

This chain connects TRBV9 to TRBJ2-2, with D hard to call. Trimming pared 4 bases from V and 3 bases from J, leaving 16 bases between. This CDR3 contains 16 residues. CDR1 is SGDLS, CDR2 YYNGEE, per germline. CDR3 in amino acids: CASSPFSGTDTGELFF. The CDR3 DNA reads as TGTGCCAGCAGCCCCTTCTCGGGTACGGACACCGGGGAGCTGTTTTTT.

This rearrangement joins TRBV19 to TRBJ2-1; weak D call: TRBD2 (5 bases). V was trimmed by 6 bases and J by 7 bases, leaving 22 bases between them. The CDR3 runs to 16 residues. Germline V gene lookup returns CDR1 LNHDA and CDR2 SQIVND (reference sequence). CDR3 nucleotide sequence: TGTGCCAGTAGCGCAAACGAGGGCCTGGAGCAAAATGAGCAGTTCTTC. It specifies CASSANEGLEQNEQFF.

V usage is TRBV3-1 (or the pseudogene TRBV3-2) and J usage is TRBJ2-6, with D perhaps matching TRBD2 (6 bases). V was pared by 1 base and J by 0 bases, with 10 bases between. The CDR3 extends over 17 amino acids. CDR1 is LGHDT and CDR2 is YNNKEL in the germline V gene (reference sequence). Here the CDR3 DNA reads TGTGCCAGCAGCCAAGGACAGACTAGCTCTGGGGCCAACGTCCTGACTTTC. Its protein product is CASSQGQTSSGANVLTF.

The gene calls are TRBV2 and TRBJ2-3; 11 bases line up with TRBD2. CDR1 and CDR2 from the germline V gene are SNHLY and FYNNEI. The CDR3 spans 20 residues. The junction had 26 bases not matched to a gene; V was cut back by 7 bases and J by 8 bases. The CDR3: CASKIIVGRGTSGRKGTQYF. The CDR3 DNA reads TGTGCCAGCAAAATCATTGTTGGGAGGGGAACTAGCGGGAGAAAGGGTACGCAGTATTTT.

This chain joins TRBV5-1 and TRBJ2-2; unclear D gene. This CDR3 comprises 13 residues. V lost 1 base, J lost 7 bases, and 8 bases lay in between. Germline values: CDR1 SGHRS, CDR2 YFSETQ. The CDR3 loop reads CASSLSVLGELFF. The CDR3 nucleotides are TGCGCCAGCAGCTTGTCGGTACTCGGGGAGCTGTTTTTT.

The chain employs TRBV5-1 and TRBJ2-5; 14 bases map to TRBD2. Germline CDR1 and CDR2: SGHRS and YFSETQ. The length of the CDR3 is 15 residues. Losses at the gene ends were 4 bases for V and 4 bases for J; bases not matched to a gene: 3. The CDR3 protein is CASSQGLAGAETQYF. The DNA for the CDR3 is TGCGCCAGCAGCCAGGGACTAGCGGGGGCAGAGACCCAGTACTTC.

V and J are TRBV13 and TRBJ2-3, with TRBD2 matching over 9 bases. The V gene's germline CDR1 is PRHDT and CDR2 FYEKMQ (reference sequence). This CDR3 is built from 17 residues. V lost 2 bases, J lost 2 bases, and 8 bases stayed unmatched. CDR3 in DNA: TGTGCCAGCAGCTTATTGTGGCCTAGCGGGGTCACAGATACGCAGTATTTT. Its protein product is CASSLLWPSGVTDTQYF.

The chain is built from TRBV11-3 and TRBJ2-2; the match to TRBD1 covers 10 bases. Trimming took 5 bases from V and 5 from J; bases not matched to a gene: 2. This CDR3 spans 14 amino acids. Per germline, CDR1 SGHNT and CDR2 YENEEA. DNA of the CDR3: TGTGCCAGCAGCGGGACAGGGGTAACCGGGGAGCTGTTTTTT. It yields the protein CASSGTGVTGELFF.

The chain combines TRBV15 with TRBJ2-3; TRBD2 matches at 13 bases. Germline CDR1 and CDR2: LNHNV and YYDKDF (reference sequence). The CDR3 sequence is 18 residues long. With V trimmed by 1 base and J by 3 bases, 7 bases remained unmatched. CDR3 in DNA: TGTGCCACCAGCAGAGCAGGAACTAGCGGGAGGGTTACAGATACGCAGTATTTT. Translated, it gives CATSRAGTSGRVTDTQYF.

The J gene is TRBJ1-3, the V gene TRBV6-1, with D perhaps TRBD1 (6 bases). V shed 4 bases and J shed 0 bases, with 13 bases lying between them. CDR3 size: 16 residues. Germline V CDR1 and CDR2: MNHNS, SASEGT. The CDR3 region has the DNA TGTGCCAGCAGTGCTAACAGGGTAGTCTCTGGAAACACCATATATTTT. It yields the protein CASSANRVVSGNTIYF.

The chain couples TRBV10-2 to TRBJ2-2; no definite D call. The CDR3 loop spans 15 amino acids. Germline V gives CDR1 WSHSY, CDR2 SAAADI. The V end lost 7 bases, the J end lost 4 bases, and 16 bases lay between the germline ends. The CDR3 reads CASTQAVVTTGELFF. The DNA for the CDR3 is TGCGCCAGCACCCAGGCTGTCGTGACCACCGGGGAGCTGTTTTTT.

The rearrangement links TRBV4-1 to TRBJ2-4, with D maybe TRBD1 (6 bases). Germline V gene lookup returns CDR1 MGHRA and CDR2 YSYEKL. The V end lost 4 bases, the J end lost 6 bases, and 16 bases lay between the germline ends. This CDR3 region has 15 residues. The CDR3 is CASSPLLGAGNIQYF. In DNA, the CDR3 is TGCGCCAGCAGCCCCCTACTGGGGGCGGGAAACATTCAGTACTTC.

This clone was counted once. This sequence joins TRBV7-8 and TRBJ2-5; unclear D gene. V was trimmed by 1 base and J by 7 bases, leaving 13 bases between them. CDR3 length equals 14 residues. From germline, CDR1 is SGHVS and CDR2 FQNEAQ. Here the CDR3 DNA reads TGTGCCAGCAGCTTAGGTCTATCCCCCTTGACCCAGTACTTC. Translation gives CASSLGLSPLTQYF.

This clone was found a few times. CDR3 sequence reads: CASSPATGGDEQFF. The CDR3 bases are TGTGCCAGCAGCCCTGCGACAGGTGGCGATGAGCAGTTCTTC. V gene TRBV7-6 combines with J gene TRBJ2-1; perhaps TRBD1 as D (6 bases). The CDR3 spans 14 residues. Germline V gene data show CDR1 as SGHVS and CDR2 as FNYEAQ. The V gene lost 5 bases and the J gene lost 8 bases, with 16 bases spanning the gap.

In DNA, the CDR3 is TGCGCCAGCAGCGAAGCCCAGCTAGCGGGAGAAGAGACCCAGTACTTC. Its translation: CASSEAQLAGEETQYF. The chain employs TRBV5-1 and TRBJ2-5; TRBD2 aligns across 10 bases. Germline V gene sequence: CDR1 SGHRS, CDR2 YFSETQ. The CDR3 loop spans 16 amino acids. With V trimmed by 4 bases and J by 3 bases, 9 bases remained unmatched.

This chain links TRBV29-1 with TRBJ1-1; D perhaps matches TRBD1 (5 bases). Germline assignment: CDR1 SQVTM and CDR2 ANQGSEA. This CDR3 region has 14 residues. Trimming took off 4 bases at V and 2 bases at J, with 14 bases between the two ends. CDR3 coding DNA: TGCAGCGTTGGGTCGACAGCTACAAACACTGAAGCTTTCTTT. Translation gives CSVGSTATNTEAFF.

This clone appeared once. This rearrangement joins TRBV15 to TRBJ1-1, with D possibly matching TRBD1 (6 bases). V was cut by 5 bases and J by 7 bases, with 23 bases left in between. CDR3 length: 16 residues. Germline loops: CDR1 LNHNV, CDR2 YYDKDF (reference sequence). The CDR3 loop is CATSDGGYRAFHEAFF. CDR3 nucleotides: TGTGCCACCAGCGATGGTGGGTACAGGGCCTTCCATGAAGCTTTCTTT.

V gene TRBV19 combines with J gene TRBJ2-2; TRBD2 matches 10 bases. Germline CDR1 reads LNHDA; CDR2 reads SQIVND (reference sequence). The CDR3 is 19 residues long. V dropped 3 bases and J dropped 6; count of bases not matched to a gene: 16. CDR3 DNA: TGTGCCAGTAGTATGAGGGTTTTTGGTTCTAGCGGGAGCTCCGGGGAGCTGTTTTTT. Protein: CASSMRVFGSSGSSGELFF.

The chain employs TRBV5-1 and TRBJ1-2; D is possibly TRBD1 (6 bases). In germline, CDR1 is SGHRS, CDR2 YFSETQ. This CDR3 region has 15 residues. V gave up 4 bases and J gave up 2 bases, with 15 bases separating them. CDR3 sequence reads: CASSISGTPNYGYTF. CDR3 bases: TGCGCCAGCAGCATTTCCGGGACACCCAACTATGGCTACACCTTC.

The rearrangement links TRBV5-1 to TRBJ2-1, with 8 bases fitting TRBD2. This CDR3 has 16 amino acids. From germline, CDR1 is SGHRS and CDR2 YFSETQ. V gave up 4 bases and J gave up 2 bases; unmatched junction bases: 8. The CDR3 reads CASSPSGGNTYNEQFF. CDR3 nucleotide sequence: TGCGCCAGCAGCCCGTCGGGGGGGAACACCTACAATGAGCAGTTCTTC. Together with reference TRBV5-1 and TRBJ2-1, the CDR3 gives the full variable domain: KAGVTQTPRYLIKTRGQQVTLSCSPISGHRSVSWYQQTPGQGLQFLFEYFSETQRNKGNFPGRFSGRQFSNSRSEMNVSTLELGDSALYLCASSPSGGNTYNEQFFGPGTRLTVL.

The rearrangement links TRBV5-1 to TRBJ2-5, with 9 bases matching TRBD2. The ends lost 0 bases at V and 0 bases at J; junction bases unmatched: 3. The CDR3 has 16 residues. Germline-derived CDR1 and CDR2 are SGHRS and YFSETQ. CDR3 region: CASSLVLAGNQETQYF. The CDR3, as DNA: TGCGCCAGCAGCTTGGTTCTAGCGGGGAACCAAGAGACCCAGTACTTC.

The chain joins TRBV28 to TRBJ1-6, with a weak D call TRBD1 (5 bases). V lost 4 bases and J 9 bases, leaving 7 bases between the germline ends. CDR1 and CDR2 from the germline V gene are MDHEN and SYDVKM. This CDR3 is 12 amino acids long. The CDR3 DNA sequence: TGTGCCAGCAGTTCCAGGGTTTCACCCCTCCACTTT. The encoded protein is CASSSRVSPLHF.

The chain couples TRBV7-9 to TRBJ1-2; the D is unclear. The CDR3 loop spans 13 amino acids. V was shortened by 5 bases and J by 4 bases, with 11 bases between the two germline ends. The germline V gene encodes CDR1 SEHNR and CDR2 FQNEAQ (reference sequence). CDR3 amino acids: CASSPDTSYGYTF. CDR3 in DNA: TGTGCCAGCAGCCCTGACACCTCCTATGGCTACACCTTC.

This clone has more than one count but fewer than ten. V gene TRBV6-5 combines with J gene TRBJ1-5; a weak D match, TRBD1 (5 bases). The germline V gene has CDR1 MNHEY and CDR2 SVGAGI. CDR3 length: 15 residues. Trimming stripped 0 bases from V and 6 bases from J, with 12 bases between. CDR3 loop: CASSYSITGGQPQHF. In nucleotides, the CDR3 is TGTGCCAGCAGTTACTCGATTACAGGCGGTCAGCCCCAGCATTTT.

The chain recombines TRBV19 with TRBJ2-1; 11 bases are shared with TRBD2. The CDR3 loop spans 14 amino acids. Germline V gene sequence: CDR1 LNHDA, CDR2 SQIVND (reference sequence). V was pared by 3 bases and J by 8 bases, with 3 bases of the junction left unmatched. The CDR3: CASSMASGGYEQFF. In DNA form, the CDR3 reads TGTGCCAGTAGTATGGCTAGCGGGGGGTATGAGCAGTTCTTC.

The chain is built from TRBV6-4 and TRBJ2-3; 7 bases match TRBD2. There are 14 residues in the CDR3. J lost 2 bases, V lost 5 bases, and 4 bases had no gene match. Germline V gene lookup returns CDR1 MRHNA and CDR2 SNTAGT. The CDR3 loop reads CASSWDYTTDTQYF. CDR3 nucleotide sequence: TGTGCCAGCAGTTGGGACTATACCACAGATACGCAGTATTTT.

This chain connects TRBV4-1 to TRBJ2-2; 9 positions match TRBD2. After removal of 3 bases from V and 3 bases from J, the junction contained 8 bases not matched to a gene. This CDR3 is built from 17 residues. Germline assignment: CDR1 MGHRA and CDR2 YSYEKL. The CDR3 is CASSQLAGMVDTGELFF. The CDR3 DNA reads as TGCGCCAGCAGCCAGCTAGCGGGGATGGTCGACACCGGGGAGCTGTTTTTT.

CDR3 sequence reads: CASSLAPAGGPPYGYTF. The CDR3 coding sequence is TGTGCCAGCAGCTTAGCCCCAGCGGGGGGCCCACCCTATGGCTACACCTTC. The rearrangement uses TRBV11-2 and TRBJ1-2; perhaps TRBD1 as D (6 bases). The CDR3 length is 17 residues. Trimming shortened V by 1 base and J by 4 bases, and 19 bases separated the two germline ends. The germline gives CDR1 SGHAT, CDR2 FQNNGV.

This chain connects TRBV4-1 to TRBJ2-1, with D possibly TRBD2 on 5 matching bases. V dropped 0 bases and J dropped 7 bases, with 19 bases sitting between them. CDR3 size: 17 residues. From germline, CDR1 is MGHRA and CDR2 YSYEKL. CDR3 DNA: TGCGCCAGCAGCCAAGATCGAGGAGCGGTCTTAGAGAATGAGCAGTTCTTC. Amino acid sequence: CASSQDRGAVLENEQFF.